One sample yielded the 17 T cell receptor beta chains listed below, sequenced in a study of T-cell memory formation after mild COVID-19. Each CDR3 protein is one row after TCRdb ran MiXCR on the 5' RACE reads. The sample records 100,000 to 120,000 distinct CDR3 sequences, approximately 21% being singletons. The sample was PBMCs or a T cell subset sorted from them (not recorded which). These receptors came from a man aged 18-30 years who had mild COVID-19 (a few samples of this study predate the infection). Cell type and time point are not known.

This clonotype was counted between two and nine times. The CDR3 loop reads CASKALRKLFF. CDR3 sequence (DNA): TGCGCCAGCAAGGCGCTTCGAAAACTGTTTTTT. The V and J genes are TRBV10-2 and TRBJ1-4, with D hard to call. This CDR3 has 11 residues. Germline V CDR1 and CDR2: WSHSY, SAAADI. V lost 7 bases and J lost 10, with 10 bases in between.

The chain has TRBV7-3 and TRBJ2-1; 9 nucleotides line up with TRBD2. Germline V gives CDR1 SGHTA, CDR2 FQGTGA. The CDR3 is 13 residues long. Trimming took 4 bases from V and 8 from J; bases not matched to a gene: 3. The CDR3 sequence is CASSSAGGDEQFF. The CDR3 region has the DNA TGTGCCAGCAGCTCAGCGGGGGGCGATGAGCAGTTCTTC.

This clonotype has only a few counts. The J gene is TRBJ2-1, the V gene TRBV5-8; D call uncertain. This CDR3 region has 14 residues. Germline V gives CDR1 SGHTS, CDR2 YDEGEE. Trimming took off 4 bases at V and 7 bases at J, with 15 bases between the two ends. Here the CDR3 DNA reads TGTGCCAGCAGCACAACCTACTGGGAAAATGAGCAGTTCTTC. This sequence encodes CASSTTYWENEQFF.

In this sample, this clonotype turned up a few times. This chain connects TRBV4-1 to TRBJ1-2; 7 nucleotides line up with TRBD1. This CDR3 spans 13 amino acids. Looked up from germline, CDR1 is MGHRA and CDR2 is YSYEKL. V was clipped by 2 bases and J by 3 bases; unmatched bases: 0. For the CDR3, the DNA is TGCGCCAGCAGCCAAACAGGGGACTATGGCTACACCTTC. Protein: CASSQTGDYGYTF.

The V gene is TRBV7-6, the J gene TRBJ2-6; 9 bases align to TRBD1. The germline CDR1 and CDR2 sequences are SGHVS and FNYEAQ. There are 15 residues in the CDR3. J was trimmed by 0 bases and V by 10 bases; bases with no gene match: 4. CDR3 region: CAIGQGYSGANVLTF. The CDR3 DNA reads TGTGCCATCGGACAGGGGTACTCTGGGGCCAACGTCCTGACTTTC.

The genes are TRBV12-3 or TRBV12-4 and TRBJ2-3; D remains ambiguous. V was clipped by 3 bases and J by 11 bases, with 15 bases between them. This CDR3 region has 13 residues. The CDR3 DNA reads as TGTGCCAGCAGTTTCGCGTGGGCAGAGATGCAGTATTTT. It translates to CASSFAWAEMQYF.

There are a few counts of this clonotype. The rearrangement links TRBV7-3 to TRBJ2-1, with D perhaps TRBD2 (5 bases). The CDR3 length is 15 residues. Per germline, CDR1 SGHTA and CDR2 FQGTGA. V shed 4 bases and J shed 7 bases, with 17 bases lying between them. The CDR3 here is CASSSEGLGRNEQFF. Here the CDR3 DNA reads TGTGCCAGCAGCTCCGAGGGCCTTGGCAGAAATGAGCAGTTCTTC.

This clonotype was counted a few times. CDR3 in DNA: TGTGCCACCAGCAGAGAAGGGAGCTCCTACAATGAGCAGTTCTTC. This codes for CATSREGSSYNEQFF. The V gene is TRBV15, the J gene TRBJ2-1; TRBD2 is a possible D gene (5 bases). The V gene lost 0 bases and the J gene lost 0 bases, with 6 bases spanning the gap. The CDR3 spans 15 residues. The germline CDR1 and CDR2 sequences are LNHNV and YYDKDF (reference sequence).

The chain recombines TRBV7-2 with TRBJ2-2, with a possible D match to TRBD2 (5 bases). CDR3 size: 18 residues. Trimming removed 4 bases from V and 4 bases from J, with 22 bases in between. CDR1 and CDR2 (germline): SGHTA, FQGNSA. The CDR3 sequence is CASSSSYAPGSGTGELFF. For the CDR3, the DNA is TGTGCCAGCAGCTCCTCTTATGCCCCGGGATCGGGCACCGGGGAGCTGTTTTTT.

The rearrangement links TRBV6-5 to TRBJ2-7; D gene unclear. Germline V gene lookup returns CDR1 MNHEY and CDR2 SVGAGI. The CDR3 has 13 amino acids. V lost 0 bases and J 4 bases, leaving 7 bases between the germline ends. CDR3 sequence (DNA): TGTGCCAGCAGTTACTCATCGGATTACGAGCAGTACTTC. Translated: CASSYSSDYEQYF.

This clonotype was counted between two and nine times. The V gene is TRBV7-9, the J gene TRBJ2-1; maybe TRBD1 (6 bases). Trimming left V 5 bases short and J 16 bases short, with 15 bases between. In germline, CDR1 is SEHNR, CDR2 FQNEAQ (reference sequence). This CDR3 has 11 residues. The CDR3: CASSRLPGHFF. The CDR3 DNA reads TGTGCCAGCAGCCGTTTGCCGGGACACTTCTTC.

The gene calls are TRBV12-3 or TRBV12-4 and TRBJ2-2, with 9 nucleotides matching TRBD2. The CDR3 covers 16 residues. Trimming took 7 bases from V and 2 from J; bases not matched to a gene: 8. CDR3 in amino acids: CASTTSSGINTGELFF. The CDR3 DNA sequence: TGTGCCAGCACTACTTCTAGCGGGATCAACACCGGGGAGCTGTTTTTT.

The CDR3 DNA reads as TGTGCCAGCAGCCCGATTGGACAGGGCAACAATGAGCAGTTCTTC. It yields the protein CASSPIGQGNNEQFF. This chain uses TRBV12-3 or TRBV12-4 with TRBJ2-1, with 8 bases that match TRBD1. V shed 6 bases, J shed 5 bases, and the junction held 9 bases outside the gene matches. This CDR3 is built from 15 residues.

This clonotype was detected a few times. The chain uses TRBV4-1 and TRBJ2-3, with D maybe TRBD2 (5 bases). This CDR3 is built from 15 residues. V was trimmed by 4 bases and J by 4 bases, leaving 15 bases between them. Looked up from germline, CDR1 is MGHRA and CDR2 is YSYEKL. The CDR3 here is CASSRGQRDADTQYF. Written as DNA, the CDR3 is TGCGCCAGCAGCCGCGGGCAGAGGGATGCAGATACGCAGTATTTT.

The rearrangement joins TRBV9 to TRBJ2-5; no clear D. Germline V gene data show CDR1 as SGDLS and CDR2 as YYNGEE. The V end lost 1 base, the J end lost 1 base, and 8 bases lay between the germline ends. This CDR3 spans 14 amino acids. CDR3 coding DNA: TGTGCCAGCAGCGTATCTTCCATCCAAGAGACCCAGTACTTC. The encoded protein is CASSVSSIQETQYF.

This clonotype turned up a few times. The gene calls are TRBV6-5 and TRBJ1-4, with D unclear. The CDR3 has 15 residues. The germline gives CDR1 MNHEY, CDR2 SVGAGI. V gave up 0 bases and J gave up 8 bases, with 13 bases separating them. CDR3 in amino acids: CASSYSSLMEEKLFF. CDR3 sequence (DNA): TGTGCCAGCAGTTACTCTTCACTAATGGAGGAAAAACTGTTTTTT.

This clonotype was observed a few times. The rearrangement joins TRBV5-1 to TRBJ2-6; 9 nucleotides line up with TRBD1. Germline V lookup: CDR1 SGHRS, CDR2 YFSETQ. Trimming at V came to 1 base and at J to 1 base, leaving 9 bases not matched to a gene. CDR3 length: 19 residues. CDR3 loop: CASSLFTGTGLSGANVLTF. CDR3 nucleotides: TGCGCCAGCAGCTTGTTTACCGGGACAGGGTTATCTGGGGCCAACGTCCTGACTTTC.